These 14 T cell receptor beta chains were all obtained from the same sample, sequenced in a study of CD8 T cell repertoires and HIV-1 epitope variants. Antigen specificity for these receptors is unknown. The data were produced by immunoSEQ multiplex PCR, yet TCRdb's version contains in-frame clones alone and is incomplete. Found here are approximately 3,100 clones, roughly 70% of them singletons; the top ten hold about two fifths. The sample comprised cultured CD8+ T cells derived from PBMCs. These receptors were obtained from a male donor with HIV.

This clone was detected only once. The chain combines TRBV14 with TRBJ1-4; D unresolved. V was pared by 1 base and J by 8 bases, with 11 bases between. In germline, CDR1 is SGHDN, CDR2 FVKESK. The CDR3 length is 14 residues. CDR3 DNA: TGTGCCAGCAGCCAAGTCGACGGGCCCGAAAAACTGTTTTTT. Protein product: CASSQVDGPEKLFF.

This clone is a singleton in its sample. The chain links TRBV13 to TRBJ2-2; D not certain. Between the trimmed V and J ends, which lost 1 base and 8 bases, there was a span of 8 bases. CDR1 PRHDT and CDR2 FYEKMQ come from the germline V gene (reference sequence). CDR3 length equals 13 residues. CDR3 bases: TGTGCCAGCAGCTTAGCCACAAGGGGGGAGCTGTTTTTT. Protein product: CASSLATRGELFF.

V and J are TRBV30 and TRBJ1-1; weak D call: TRBD1 (5 bases). The CDR3 totals 14 residues. Germline lookup yields CDR1 GTSNPN and CDR2 SVGIG (reference sequence). V was trimmed by 3 bases and J by 1 base, leaving 12 bases between them. The CDR3: CAWSGGAGNTEAFF. The CDR3 DNA follows: TGTGCCTGGAGCGGGGGAGCGGGGAACACTGAAGCTTTCTTT.

The rearrangement uses TRBV19 and TRBJ2-1; tentatively, D is TRBD2 (7 bases). The ends were cut back, 9 bases at V and 9 bases at J, with 18 bases in the middle. In germline, CDR1 is LNHDA, CDR2 SQIVND (reference sequence). The CDR3 is made up of 13 amino acids. CDR3 sequence: CASLNAGASEQFF. DNA for the CDR3: TGTGCCAGCCTCAATGCGGGGGCCTCTGAGCAGTTCTTC.

This chain joins TRBV4-3 and TRBJ2-1, with TRBD2 matching over 8 bases. From germline, CDR1 is LGHNA and CDR2 YSLEER. V shed 0 bases and J 6 bases; nucleotides not matched to a gene: 7. The CDR3 is 16 residues long. CDR3 sequence: CASSQDPAGASNEQFF. The CDR3 bases are TGCGCCAGCAGCCAAGACCCAGCGGGGGCCTCCAATGAGCAGTTCTTC.

In its sample, this clone was seen a few times. J is TRBJ1-6 and V is TRBV5-5; no firm D call. V gave up 7 bases and J gave up 8 bases, with 10 bases separating them. The CDR3 length is 12 residues. Germline CDR1 reads SGHKS; CDR2 reads YYEKEE (reference sequence). The CDR3 sequence is CASRWMDSPLHF. The DNA of the CDR3 is TGTGCCAGCCGTTGGATGGATTCACCCCTCCACTTT.

The chain links TRBV5-1 to TRBJ1-5; weak D call: TRBD1 (5 bases). With 4 bases removed from V and 6 bases from J, the gap between germline ends came to 14 bases. The CDR3 has 14 amino acids. Germline V lookup: CDR1 SGHRS, CDR2 YFSETQ. The DNA for the CDR3 is TGCGCCAGCAGCCCTGACAGTGGGGGTCAGCCCCAGCATTTT. Its translation is CASSPDSGGQPQHF. Full variable domain (rest looked up from reference TRBV5-1 and TRBJ1-5): KAGVTQTPRYLIKTRGQQVTLSCSPISGHRSVSWYQQTPGQGLQFLFEYFSETQRNKGNFPGRFSGRQFSNSRSEMNVSTLELGDSALYLCASSPDSGGQPQHFGDGTRLSIL.

The genes are TRBV19 and TRBJ1-5, with no clear D. The CDR3 is 12 amino acids. The germline CDR1 and CDR2 sequences are LNHDA and SQIVND (reference sequence). The germline V and J ends were trimmed by 3 bases and 8 bases, with 8 bases remaining between them. CDR3: CASSIGREPQHF. Written as DNA, the CDR3 is TGTGCCAGTAGTATTGGGAGGGAGCCCCAGCATTTT.

CDR3 coding DNA: TGTGCCAGCAGTTCCCGGGGGACAGGGAACGAGCAGTACTTC. This translates into CASSSRGTGNEQYF. The gene calls are TRBV28 and TRBJ2-7; TRBD1 agrees at 9 bases. CDR1 is MDHEN, CDR2 SYDVKM, per germline. Trimming cost V 4 bases and J 5 bases; bases outside gene matches: 6. This CDR3 comprises 14 residues.

This clone has more than one count but fewer than ten. This rearrangement joins TRBV27 to TRBJ2-7; 11 bases are shared with TRBD2. Trimming removed 1 base from V and 3 bases from J; junction bases left unmatched: 2. The CDR3 is made up of 15 amino acids. Per germline, CDR1 MNHEY and CDR2 SMNVEV (reference sequence). Here the CDR3 reads CASSLYLAGGYEQYF. Here the CDR3 DNA reads TGTGCCAGCAGTTTATACCTAGCGGGGGGCTACGAGCAGTACTTC.

The CDR3, as DNA: TGCGCCAGCAGCTTGGTTGGAAGGGGCACTGAAGCTTTCTTT. The encoded protein is CASSLVGRGTEAFF. The gene calls are TRBV5-1 and TRBJ1-1; a weak D match, TRBD1 (5 bases). The CDR3 totals 14 residues. V shed 0 bases and J shed 4 bases, with 10 bases lying between them. CDR1 is SGHRS and CDR2 is YFSETQ in the germline V gene.

The chain is built from TRBV18 and TRBJ1-2; D is uncertain. The CDR3 totals 14 residues. Trimming removed 3 bases at V and 4 bases at J, with 12 bases between. Germline CDR1 reads KGHSH; CDR2 reads LQKENI. CDR3 bases: TGTGCCAGCTCACCCGACGCACTAGGCTATGGCTACACCTTC. This codes for CASSPDALGYGYTF.

V usage is TRBV28 and J usage is TRBJ1-4; 8 positions agree with TRBD1. Germline values: CDR1 MDHEN, CDR2 SYDVKM. The J segment lost 5 bases and the V segment lost 7 bases, leaving 6 bases of the junction unmatched. This CDR3 has 14 residues. CDR3: CASNYRTGNEKLFF. Written as DNA, the CDR3 is TGTGCCAGCAATTATCGGACAGGGAATGAAAAACTGTTTTTT.

The gene calls are TRBV29-1 and TRBJ2-2; D uncertain. Germline assignment: CDR1 SQVTM and CDR2 ANQGSEA. The CDR3 covers 12 residues. The V end lost 0 bases, the J end lost 7 bases, and 6 bases lay between the germline ends. The CDR3 DNA follows: TGCAGCGTTGAAGATCGGGTCGGGGAGCTGTTTTTT. This translates into CSVEDRVGELFF.